One T cell receptor beta chain is described in this entry. Method: immunoSEQ multiplex PCR; TCRdb's copy keeps in-frame clones and lacks some. The sample has under 450,000 clones; just over 90% are singletons. The CDR3 covers 17 residues. Germline V CDR1 and CDR2: SEHNR, FQNEAQ (reference sequence). J lost 4 bases, V lost 2 bases, and 9 bases had no gene match. This record comes from a study of blood T cell repertoires in COVID-19. Participants spanned ages about 18 to 100 years and resided in 20 to 30 US areas. Participants reported their clinical history, and cohort assignment relied on those reports.

The sequenced sample consisted of PBMCs or T cells enriched from blood (not recorded which). The chain recombines TRBV7-9 with TRBJ2-5; 11 nucleotides align to TRBD2. The clonotype originates from a woman in her thirties or forties who had been exposed to COVID-19. This CDR3 reads CASSLKHTSGRPETQYF. Here the CDR3 DNA reads TGTGCCAGCAGCTTAAAACACACTAGCGGGAGACCAGAGACCCAGTACTTC.